Included here is one TCR beta chain sequence, with context. The antigen is undetermined. This sample is drawn from a study of graft-versus-host responses after intestinal transplantation. In the study overall: Once they had received anti-thymocyte globulin induction, all recipients took tacrolimus and steroids for approximately 3 years. Study-wide results and limits: GvH clonotypes were identified within recipient marrow, with a subset emerging first in ileum or blood. Some patients had graft-donor T cell macrochimerism. In their allografts, the ratios of graft-versus-host to host-versus-graft T cell clones were high.

Here immunoSEQ multiplex PCR was the method, and the copy in TCRdb shows in-frame clones only, minus some. The table lists tens of thousands of clones, roughly nine tenths of them singletons, with under 6.5% in the top ten. J lost 4 bases, V lost 0 bases, and 3 bases had no gene match. CDR1 is GTSNPN and CDR2 is SVGIG in the germline V gene (reference sequence). The CDR3 is 14 residues long. The sample here was PBMCs, taken just over 64 days after intestinal transplantation. The rearrangement uses TRBV30 and TRBJ2-7, with 10 positions matching TRBD1. The clonotype was recovered from a human patient who received an intestinal transplant, so some T cells may come from the graft donor. The CDR3 sequence: CAWSVGTGAYEQYF. The CDR3 DNA is TGTGCCTGGAGTGTAGGGACAGGGGCGTACGAGCAGTACTTC.